A single sample is the source of the 3 T cell receptor beta chains below, sequenced in a study of cytomegalovirus exposure and HLA in healthy donors (dated by TCRdb to 2017 to 2019). Libraries were constructed by the immunoSEQ multiplex PCR assay. For the multiplex PCR, a mixture combining 60 forward primers for TCR Vbeta segments and 13 reverse primers for TCR Jbeta segments was used. Entries here come from immuneACCESS through TCRdb and include only in-frame sequences with V and J called. Some clones fail to appear in such tables; in the studies checked, an unresolved V gene covers under half of the shortfall, and the cause of the remainder is unknown. This sample holds about 140,000 clones; approximately 80% were observed only once. The top ten constitute more than 3.5% of the sample. The sample comprised PBMCs. The source of these receptors is a middle-aged woman in good health and CMV-seropositive.

This clone is a singleton in its sample. The V and J genes are TRBV2 and TRBJ2-5, with D unclear. V dropped 8 bases and J dropped 3 bases, with 7 bases sitting between them. This CDR3 comprises 11 residues. In germline, CDR1 is SNHLY, CDR2 FYNNEI. This chain's CDR3 is CASSRKETQYF. CDR3 DNA sequence: TGTGCCAGCTCCAGAAAAGAGACCCAGTACTTC.

Written as DNA, the CDR3 is TGTGCCAGCAGCTTAGTGGGGAACAGGGGGCGGGGTGAGCAGTTCTTC. Its protein product is CASSLVGNRGRGEQFF. This chain connects TRBV7-9 to TRBJ2-1; 9 nucleotides match TRBD1. V lost 1 base, J lost 9 bases, and 10 bases stayed unmatched. This CDR3 region has 16 residues. Germline V lookup: CDR1 SEHNR, CDR2 FQNEAQ (reference sequence).

The chain is built from TRBV19 and TRBJ2-5, with 7 bases aligning to TRBD2. The CDR3 extends over 15 amino acids. Germline V lookup: CDR1 LNHDA, CDR2 SQIVND (reference sequence). V trimming: 5 bases; J trimming: 4 bases; junction bases outside the gene matches: 10. CDR3 bases: TGTGCCAGTAGTTTCCGGGGCGGGAGTTCAGAGACCCAGTACTTC. Residues: CASSFRGGSSETQYF.